The text below deals with one TCR beta chain. The antigen it recognizes is unknown. No qualities accompany the bases; no much larger clone lies one base away. The junction carries 9 bases between V and J, which are trimmed by 6 bases and 5 bases respectively. The CDR3 runs 12 residues from the cysteine to the phenylalanine. Of the read, only the CDR3 DNA is kept; its 36 bases are in frame from base 1. CDR1 and CDR2 (MNHEY, SVGAGI) derive from the germline V gene. One collaborating source in Seattle enrolled patients during active infection and followed them longitudinally through the course of disease. Whole blood was collected in K2EDTA tubes by collaborating institutions according to the institutions' own protocols. For TCRbeta analysis, collaborators shipped samples in one of three forms: frozen whole blood, isolated PBMCs, or DNA extracted from either of those sample types. The source of the sample is a study of blood T cell repertoires in COVID-19 (dated by TCRdb to about 2020). Regarding the study in general: The collaborator samples originated in the United States, Italy and Spain and spanned the acute and convalescent phases of COVID-19. The prospective study material was composed of cDNA or gDNA derived from T cells, B-cell-depleted T cells, or PBMCs. Deeply sampled blood TCRbeta repertoires from subjects exposed to, actively infected with, or recovered from COVID-19 were included in the dataset. The repertoires were made available in a free public database intended to serve as a resource for research on the immune response to SARS-CoV-2. Samples were obtained from the ongoing ImmuneRACE study (first 160 participants) and from approximately 1,200 subjects provided by 6 global collaborators. The sample metadata nearly always contained a de-identified subject ID, COVID-19 status, age in years and sex. Where available, HLA class I and class II types were obtained from metadata supplied by the sample provider rather than from assay-based typing. On the study overall, not on this receptor specifically: The amount of clinical and demographic metadata varied by source and participant and was provided uncurated.

TCRbeta CDR3 regions were amplified from genomic DNA using the immunoSEQ Assay, a bias-controlled multiplex PCR. The paper's data handling went like this. The number of nucleated cells in each sample was estimated by amplification of reference gene primers within the assay. To quantify the absolute abundance of each unique TCRbeta CDR3 rearrangement, sequence reads were collapsed and filtered. For each sample, productive Simpson clonality was calculated as the square root of Simpson's diversity index over productive rearrangements. As stored in TCRdb, this immuneACCESS dataset retains in-frame rearrangements with V and J assigned. A fraction of the clones does not appear; measured against another copy, unresolved V genes explain less than half of the discrepancy, and the remainder lacks a known reason. V, J and clone size reflect that table, while D and trimming were determined from the DNA. Across this sample there are a few hundred thousand clones, with 75% to 90% seen only once. The ten largest clones take up less than 9% of the sample.

The sample taken for sequencing was peripheral blood. The chain is made from TRBV6-5 and TRBJ2-3, with the D gene call left open. The source of this sequence is a woman aged 55-70 years with COVID-19, enrolled during active disease. The CDR3 sequence is CASSFPLDTQYF. The bases read TGTGCCAGCAGCTTTCCCTTAGATACGCAGTATTTT.